These 31 T cell receptor beta chains were all obtained from the same sample, sequenced in a study of blood T cell repertoires in COVID-19. This table comes from immunoSEQ multiplex PCR, and its TCRdb copy is limited to in-frame clones, with some not included. The repertoire holds 98,000 or so clones, with 75% to 90% as singletons. Sequenced sample: peripheral blood. The origin of the receptors is a man aged 55-75 years with COVID-19, enrolled during active disease.

Only a few counts were recorded for this clone. The chain has TRBV3-1 (or the pseudogene TRBV3-2) and TRBJ2-7, with 9 bases aligning to TRBD2. V shed 4 bases and J 2 bases; nucleotides not matched to a gene: 9. This CDR3 spans 16 amino acids. CDR1 is LGHDT and CDR2 is YNNKEL in the germline V gene (reference sequence). This CDR3 reads CASSPLGSSGTYEQYF. CDR3 bases: TGTGCCAGCAGCCCCCTGGGCTCTAGCGGGACCTACGAGCAGTACTTC.

The V and J genes are TRBV19 and TRBJ2-1; a weak D match, TRBD1 (5 bases). From germline, CDR1 is LNHDA and CDR2 SQIVND (reference sequence). The V end was cut by 0 bases, the J end by 3 bases, with 9 bases between. The CDR3 is made up of 15 amino acids. The DNA of the CDR3 is TGTGCCAGTAGTATAGATCTGGGGCTCTACAATGAGCAGTTCTTC. Amino acids: CASSIDLGLYNEQFF.

This rearrangement joins TRBV5-1 to TRBJ2-2, with D perhaps TRBD2 (5 bases). Germline V gives CDR1 SGHRS, CDR2 YFSETQ. The V gene lost 0 bases and the J gene lost 13 bases, with 13 bases spanning the gap. The length of the CDR3 is 13 residues. As DNA, the CDR3 is TGCGCCAGCAGCTTGGTCCTAGAAGAGGGGCTGTTTTTT. Translated, it gives CASSLVLEEGLFF.

The chain carries TRBV27 and TRBJ2-2, with 8 bases aligning to TRBD1. Germline CDR1 and CDR2: MNHEY and SMNVEV (reference sequence). The V gene end was trimmed by 5 bases and the J gene end by 1 base; junction bases not matched to a gene: 6. CDR3 length: 16 residues. The CDR3 coding sequence is TGTGCCAGCAGTCCTCGGACAGGGTGGAACACCGGGGAGCTGTTTTTT. Translated: CASSPRTGWNTGELFF.

This clone was counted only a few times. This chain connects TRBV19 to TRBJ1-5, with a possible D match to TRBD1 (5 bases). The CDR3 contains 14 residues. V was trimmed by 2 bases and J by 7 bases, leaving 12 bases between them. Germline assignment: CDR1 LNHDA and CDR2 SQIVND (reference sequence). The CDR3 region is CASSINGGMQPQHF. The DNA of the CDR3 is TGTGCCAGTAGTATAAACGGGGGGATGCAGCCCCAGCATTTT. Looking up the rest from reference TRBV19 and TRBJ1-5 gives the full variable domain: DGGITQSPKYLFRKEGQNVTLSCEQNLNHDAMYWYRQDPGQGLRLIYYSQIVNDFQKGDIAEGYSVSREKKESFPLTVTSAQKNPTAFYLCASSINGGMQPQHFGDGTRLSIL.

J is TRBJ2-3 and V is TRBV7-9; tentatively, D is TRBD2 (8 bases). Germline values: CDR1 SEHNR, CDR2 FQNEAQ (reference sequence). The CDR3 loop spans 16 amino acids. Trimming pared 0 bases from V and 4 bases from J, leaving 14 bases between. The DNA of the CDR3 is TGTGCCAGCAGCTTAGCTGGGACTAGGGGGCCAGATACGCAGTATTTT. Residues: CASSLAGTRGPDTQYF.

This clone was seen a single time. This chain's CDR3 is CASRNSGRDTDTQYF. DNA of the CDR3: TGTGCCAGCAGAAACAGCGGGAGGGACACAGATACGCAGTATTTT. This rearrangement joins TRBV7-2 to TRBJ2-3; 10 bases match TRBD2. The CDR3 covers 15 residues. Germline V CDR1 and CDR2: SGHTA, FQGNSA. Trimming took 6 bases from V and 2 from J; bases not matched to a gene: 5.

This clone was found once. The chain employs TRBV4-2 and TRBJ1-5; 9 bases line up with TRBD1. The CDR3 has 14 amino acids. The germline V gene encodes CDR1 LGHNA and CDR2 YNFKEQ. Losses at the gene ends were 5 bases for V and 9 bases for J; bases not matched to a gene: 8. Written as DNA, the CDR3 is TGTGCCAGCAGCAATAGACAGGGGGAACCGCCCCAGCATTTT. This encodes CASSNRQGEPPQHF.

The rearrangement uses TRBV6-5 and TRBJ2-5, with TRBD1 matching 8 bases. Germline loops: CDR1 MNHEY, CDR2 SVGAGI. After removal of 0 bases from V and 5 bases from J, the junction contained 8 bases not matched to a gene. The CDR3 runs 16 residues. Written as DNA, the CDR3 is TGTGCCAGCAGTTACTCGACGGACAGGGTGCTGGAGACCCAGTACTTC. This translates into CASSYSTDRVLETQYF.

This chain connects TRBV5-1 to TRBJ1-4; weak D call: TRBD1 (5 bases). Trimming pared 0 bases from V and 2 bases from J, leaving 8 bases between. The germline CDR1 and CDR2 sequences are SGHRS and YFSETQ. This CDR3 spans 15 amino acids. CDR3 in DNA: TGCGCCAGCAGCTTGGAGGGGCCTACTAATGAAAAACTGTTTTTT. Translated, it gives CASSLEGPTNEKLFF.

The J gene is TRBJ2-7, the V gene TRBV27, with 7 nucleotides matching TRBD1. V was clipped by 6 bases and J by 7 bases; unmatched bases: 15. The CDR3 has 15 residues. Germline CDR1 is MNHEY and CDR2 is SMNVEV (reference sequence). The CDR3, as DNA: TGTGCCAGCAGCCCCCAGAAGGGGGCAGTAGGGGAGCAGTACTTC. Its protein product is CASSPQKGAVGEQYF.

V is TRBV29-1 and J is TRBJ1-1; D perhaps matches TRBD1 (5 bases). Germline assignment: CDR1 SQVTM and CDR2 ANQGSEA. V dropped 4 bases and J dropped 2 bases, with 11 bases sitting between them. This CDR3 comprises 13 residues. The CDR3 here is CSVGVGGNTEAFF. CDR3 nucleotide sequence: TGCAGCGTTGGGGTCGGGGGAAACACTGAAGCTTTCTTT.

CDR3 nucleotide sequence: TGCGCCAGCAGCTTGGAGACACTTAGTAACACTGAAGCTTTCTTT. Translating it yields CASSLETLSNTEAFF. The chain joins TRBV5-1 to TRBJ1-1; D ambiguous. Germline CDR1 reads SGHRS; CDR2 reads YFSETQ. The CDR3 is 15 residues long. The germline V and J ends were trimmed by 0 bases and 2 bases, with 11 bases remaining between them.

The chain joins TRBV19 to TRBJ1-5; TRBD1 agrees at 11 bases. V lost 0 bases, J lost 2 bases, and 12 bases stayed unmatched. Germline V gene lookup returns CDR1 LNHDA and CDR2 SQIVND (reference sequence). The CDR3 covers 20 residues. The CDR3 DNA sequence: TGTGCCAGTAGTATAGATGAGGGCCGGGACAGGGGGAACGGCAATCAGCCCCAGCATTTT. It codes for CASSIDEGRDRGNGNQPQHF.

This rearrangement joins TRBV11-1 to TRBJ2-1; the match to TRBD1 covers 10 bases. The CDR3 loop spans 13 amino acids. CDR1 and CDR2 (germline): SGHAT, FQDESV (reference sequence). The V and J ends lost 9 bases and 7 bases, in that order; junction bases with no gene match: 6. The CDR3 DNA sequence: TGTGCCAGTGGGGACAGGGGACGGAATGAGCAGTTCTTC. Translated: CASGDRGRNEQFF.

This rearrangement joins TRBV7-2 to TRBJ2-7, with a tentative D call TRBD2 (6 bases). The length of the CDR3 is 15 residues. V lost 1 base, J lost 1 base, and 11 bases lay in between. Per the germline V gene, CDR1 is SGHTA and CDR2 is FQGNSA. The CDR3 DNA sequence: TGTGCCAGCAGCTTAGGCGGGATAGTTTCCTACGAGCAGTACTTC. It is translated as CASSLGGIVSYEQYF.

J is TRBJ1-2 and V is TRBV6-5, with D possibly TRBD1 on 6 matching bases. The CDR3 covers 15 residues. Germline V gives CDR1 MNHEY, CDR2 SVGAGI. Trimming pared 2 bases from V and 0 bases from J, leaving 10 bases between. The CDR3 here is CASSYRGASNYGYTF. CDR3 sequence (DNA): TGTGCCAGCAGTTACCGGGGGGCCTCTAACTATGGCTACACCTTC.

V is TRBV5-1 and J is TRBJ2-7; D is unresolved. This CDR3 has 12 amino acids. V lost 3 bases and J lost 4, with 8 bases in between. The germline V gene has CDR1 SGHRS and CDR2 YFSETQ. In DNA, the CDR3 is TGCGCCAGCAGCTCCCCCTCTTACGAGCAGTACTTC. It encodes CASSSPSYEQYF.

The gene calls are TRBV4-1 and TRBJ2-3, with a possible D match to TRBD2 (6 bases). The ends were cut back, 3 bases at V and 1 base at J, with 8 bases in the middle. Germline CDR1 reads MGHRA; CDR2 reads YSYEKL. This CDR3 comprises 14 residues. CDR3 sequence (DNA): TGCGCCAGCAGCCAGGGACTTCGCACAGATACGCAGTATTTT. Its translation is CASSQGLRTDTQYF.

This chain uses TRBV18 with TRBJ2-1; 8 bases match TRBD2. Looked up from germline, CDR1 is KGHSH and CDR2 is LQKENI. The trim removed 3 bases at V and 5 bases at J, leaving 12 bases unmatched. CDR3 length equals 17 residues. CDR3 residues: CASSPTNPGGANNEQFF. CDR3 coding DNA: TGTGCCAGCTCACCGACCAATCCGGGGGGGGCAAACAATGAGCAGTTCTTC. Filled out from reference TRBV18 and TRBJ2-1, the complete variable domain reads NAGVMQNPRHLVRRRGQEARLRCSPMKGHSHVYWYRQLPEEGLKFMVYLQKENIIDESGMPKERFSAEFPKEGPSILRIQQVVRGDSAAYFCASSPTNPGGANNEQFFGPGTRLTVL.

The V and J genes are TRBV12-3 or TRBV12-4 and TRBJ2-3; 9 nucleotides agree with TRBD2. This CDR3 region has 13 residues. The V segment lost 7 bases and the J segment 4 bases; nucleotides outside the gene matches: 3. The CDR3 DNA follows: TGTGCCAGCACCAGACTAGCGGCAGATACGCAGTATTTT. This codes for CASTRLAADTQYF.

In this sample, this clone turned up once. V gene TRBV3-1 (or the pseudogene TRBV3-2) combines with J gene TRBJ2-7, with TRBD2 as a possible D gene (5 bases). CDR1 and CDR2 from the germline V gene are LGHDT and YNNKEL (reference sequence). Deletions cut 4 bases from V and 3 bases from J, with 22 bases between. The CDR3 has 17 residues. The CDR3 nucleotides read TGTGCCAGCAGCCCCGACTACTTGGGATACGAAGACTACGAGCAGTACTTC. Residues: CASSPDYLGYEDYEQYF.

This clone showed up just once. The CDR3 coding sequence is TGTGCCAGCAGCCCCGCCCGGACAGGGGAAAACACCATATATTTT. It codes for CASSPARTGENTIYF. J is TRBJ1-3 and V is TRBV3-1 (or the pseudogene TRBV3-2), with TRBD1 matching over 9 bases. The CDR3 extends over 15 amino acids. Germline V gene data show CDR1 as LGHDT and CDR2 as YNNKEL (reference sequence). The trim removed 4 bases at V and 6 bases at J, leaving 7 bases unmatched.

This clone showed up just a few times. The rearrangement joins TRBV29-1 to TRBJ2-1, with 9 nucleotides matching TRBD2. CDR1 and CDR2 (germline): SQVTM, ANQGSEA. Trimming at V came to 4 bases and at J to 5 bases, leaving 3 bases not matched to a gene. This CDR3 is 13 amino acids long. CDR3 sequence: CSVAASGNNEQFF. The DNA of the CDR3 is TGCAGCGTTGCGGCTAGCGGGAACAATGAGCAGTTCTTC.

The chain joins TRBV19 to TRBJ1-3; possible D gene TRBD1, 5 bases. V lost 3 bases and J 0 bases, leaving 15 bases between the germline ends. The germline CDR1 and CDR2 sequences are LNHDA and SQIVND (reference sequence). This CDR3 spans 17 amino acids. The CDR3 loop reads CASSIEDSGLSGNTIYF. CDR3 nucleotides: TGTGCCAGTAGTATTGAAGACTCAGGGCTCTCTGGAAACACCATATATTTT.

The chain carries TRBV19 and TRBJ2-2; D unclear. The germline V gene has CDR1 LNHDA and CDR2 SQIVND (reference sequence). The CDR3 covers 13 residues. Trimming removed 8 bases at V and 4 bases at J, with 11 bases between. The CDR3 here is CASYISGTGELFF. The CDR3 nucleotides read TGTGCCAGTTATATCAGTGGCACCGGGGAGCTGTTTTTT.

The rearrangement uses TRBV29-1 and TRBJ2-5, with TRBD2 identical over 9 bases. Trimming cost V 4 bases and J 5 bases; bases outside gene matches: 5. CDR1 is SQVTM and CDR2 is ANQGSEA in the germline V gene. The CDR3 has 13 residues. For the CDR3, the DNA is TGCAGCGTTGGACTAGCGGTGGGGGAGACCCAGTACTTC. This gives the protein CSVGLAVGETQYF. The full variable domain, its missing parts supplied by reference TRBV29-1 and TRBJ2-5, is SAVISQKPSRDICQRGTSLTIQCQVDSQVTMMFWYRQQPGQSLTLIATANQGSEATYESGFVIDKFPISRPNLTFSTLTVSNMSPEDSSIYLCSVGLAVGETQYFGPGTRLLVL.

A note on this clone: At one boundary the junction diverges from the germline segment, which might be a read error. The CDR3 is CASREGRRNEKLFF. The CDR3 DNA reads TGTGCCAGCAGGGAAGGGAGGCGCAACGAAAAACTGTTTTTT. V and J are TRBV2 and TRBJ1-4; D call uncertain. Germline assignment: CDR1 SNHLY and CDR2 FYNNEI. CDR3 length: 14 residues.

The J gene is TRBJ2-6, the V gene TRBV5-6, with D hard to call. The V and J ends lost 1 base and 0 bases respectively, with 8 bases between them. This CDR3 is 16 amino acids long. Germline CDR1 reads SGHDT; CDR2 reads YYEEEE. The CDR3 coding sequence is TGTGCCAGCAGCTTGAGGCGGTCCTCTGGGGCCAACGTCCTGACTTTC. Protein product: CASSLRRSSGANVLTF.

The chain recombines TRBV19 with TRBJ1-2; no definite D call. The germline V gene has CDR1 LNHDA and CDR2 SQIVND (reference sequence). This CDR3 has 15 residues. V lost 4 bases, J lost 7 bases, and 19 bases lay in between. The CDR3 protein is CASSTPGIDLRGYTF. CDR3 sequence (DNA): TGTGCCAGTAGTACCCCCGGGATCGACTTGCGTGGCTACACCTTC.

The rearrangement uses TRBV5-6 and TRBJ2-3; 10 nucleotides align to TRBD1. CDR3 size: 16 residues. CDR1 and CDR2 (germline): SGHDT, YYEEEE. J lost 5 bases, V lost 2 bases, and 8 bases had no gene match. CDR3 residues: CASSFGGQGLEDTQYF. As DNA, the CDR3 is TGTGCCAGCAGCTTTGGGGGACAGGGGCTTGAAGATACGCAGTATTTT. Filled out from reference TRBV5-6 and TRBJ2-3, the complete variable domain reads DAGVTQSPTHLIKTRGQQVTLRCSPKSGHDTVSWYQQALGQGPQFIFQYYEEEERQRGNFPDRFSGHQFPNYSSELNVNALLLGDSALYLCASSFGGQGLEDTQYFGPGTRLTVL.